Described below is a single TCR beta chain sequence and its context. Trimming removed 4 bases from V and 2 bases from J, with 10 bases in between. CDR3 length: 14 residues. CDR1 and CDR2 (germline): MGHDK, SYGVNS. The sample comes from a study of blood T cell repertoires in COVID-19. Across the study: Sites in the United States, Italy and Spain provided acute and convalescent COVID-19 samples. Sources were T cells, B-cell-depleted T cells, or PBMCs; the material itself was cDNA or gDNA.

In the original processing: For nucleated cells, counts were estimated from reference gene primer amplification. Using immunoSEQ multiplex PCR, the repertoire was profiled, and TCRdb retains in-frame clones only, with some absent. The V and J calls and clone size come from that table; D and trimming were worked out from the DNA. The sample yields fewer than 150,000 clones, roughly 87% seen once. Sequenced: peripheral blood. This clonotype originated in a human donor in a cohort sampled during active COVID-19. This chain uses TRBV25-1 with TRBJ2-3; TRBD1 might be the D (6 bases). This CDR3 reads CASSAGDITDTQYF. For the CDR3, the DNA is TGTGCCAGCAGTGCCGGGGACATCACAGATACGCAGTATTTT.